This T cell receptor (beta chain) was sequenced for a study of early stage breast cancer tumors. Study-level findings and limits: Blood repertoires resembled normal breast more than tumor. Commonly generated sequences made up most enriched TCRB sequences shared between patients.

After removal of 5 bases from V and 3 bases from J, the junction contained 6 bases not matched to a gene. The CDR3 totals 15 residues. The V gene's germline CDR1 is MDHEN and CDR2 SYDVKM. With regard to this clone: Antigen specificity is unknown.

The data were produced by immunoSEQ multiplex PCR, yet TCRdb's version contains in-frame clones alone and is incomplete. The profile covers more than 15,000 clones, with approximately 82% appearing a single time and more than 1.5% taken by the ten largest. The TCR sequence derives from a person between 65 and 80 years old with breast cancer. The V call is TRBV28, the J call TRBJ2-7; TRBD2 aligns across 11 bases. Specimen: blood. The CDR3 protein is CASSVSGGAFYEQYF. Written as DNA, the CDR3 is TGTGCCAGCAGTGTTAGCGGGGGGGCTTTCTACGAGCAGTACTTC.